The 20 T cell receptor beta chains below all came from one sample that was sequenced in a study of response to subunit inactivated influenza vaccine. TCRdb used MiXCR to reprocess the RT-PCR reads, holding one entry per CDR3 protein. Of approximately 700,000 distinct CDR3 sequences listed, less than 20% are singletons. Sequencing used PBMCs from blood, obtained 11 to 12 days after vaccination. The receptors derive from a man between 50 and 59 years old who received an inactivated influenza vaccine.

This clonotype was counted between two and nine times. V gene TRBV5-5 combines with J gene TRBJ2-7, with TRBD1 identical over 9 bases. The ends lost 4 bases at V and 6 bases at J; junction bases unmatched: 8. The CDR3 spans 14 residues. The V gene's germline CDR1 is SGHKS and CDR2 YYEKEE (reference sequence). The CDR3 region has the DNA TGTGCCAGCAGCGGCGGGACAGGGCCCCTCGAGCAGTACTTC. Translation: CASSGGTGPLEQYF.

This clonotype has ten or more counts. The chain joins TRBV12-3 or TRBV12-4 to TRBJ2-1; D uncertain. The V end lost 4 bases, the J end lost 3 bases, and 4 bases lay between the germline ends. This CDR3 has 12 amino acids. CDR3 protein: CASSWDYNEQFF. CDR3 nucleotides: TGTGCCAGCAGTTGGGACTACAATGAGCAGTTCTTC.

This chain connects TRBV27 to TRBJ2-7, with D possibly TRBD1 on 5 matching bases. V lost 6 bases to trimming and J lost 3 bases, with 12 bases between them. From germline, CDR1 is MNHEY and CDR2 SMNVEV (reference sequence). There are 13 residues in the CDR3. CDR3 nucleotides: TGTGCCAGCAGCCCAACCGACAGCTACGAGCAGTACTTC. Its protein product is CASSPTDSYEQYF.

This clonotype has more than one count but fewer than ten. The V gene is TRBV29-1, the J gene TRBJ1-2; 9 positions agree with TRBD1. V was pared by 5 bases and J by 2 bases, with 6 bases of the junction left unmatched. Germline V lookup: CDR1 SQVTM, CDR2 ANQGSEA. The length of the CDR3 is 14 residues. CDR3 DNA: TGCAGCGTTAAACTCGGGACAGGGAACTATGGCTACACCTTC. Protein product: CSVKLGTGNYGYTF.

V is TRBV10-1 and J is TRBJ1-4; tentatively, D is TRBD1 (6 bases). The length of the CDR3 is 14 residues. Trimming pared 4 bases from V and 2 bases from J, leaving 8 bases between. Germline CDR1 is WNHNN and CDR2 is SYGVQD (reference sequence). CDR3 sequence: CASSGQETNEKLFF. The CDR3 nucleotides are TGCGCCAGCAGTGGACAGGAGACTAATGAAAAACTGTTTTTT.

This chain links TRBV4-3 with TRBJ2-3; TRBD2 agrees at 7 bases. This CDR3 is 17 amino acids long. Per the germline V gene, CDR1 is LGHNA and CDR2 is YSLEER. Unmatched junction bases numbered 13, after V lost 1 base and J lost 6 bases. The CDR3 sequence is CASSQGEGSGERDTQYF. The CDR3 region has the DNA TGCGCCAGCAGCCAAGGGGAGGGTAGCGGAGAACGGGATACGCAGTATTTT.

V gene TRBV29-1 combines with J gene TRBJ2-3; TRBD2 matches 7 bases. CDR3 length equals 12 residues. The germline V gene has CDR1 SQVTM and CDR2 ANQGSEA. The ends lost 7 bases at V and 6 bases at J; junction bases unmatched: 7. The CDR3 region has the DNA TGCAGCGCCGAATCAGCGGGGGATACGCAGTATTTT. Its protein is CSAESAGDTQYF.

This clonotype was detected only once. The chain employs TRBV28 and TRBJ2-7, with a tentative D call TRBD2 (5 bases). Germline CDR1 is MDHEN and CDR2 is SYDVKM. The ends were cut back, 8 bases at V and 10 bases at J, with 12 bases in the middle. The CDR3 runs 10 residues. CDR3 coding DNA: TGTGCCAGCGGGGAGAGATTACAGTACTTC. Its translation: CASGERLQYF.

This clonotype turned up a few times. J is TRBJ1-1 and V is TRBV4-2, with a tentative D call TRBD1 (5 bases). This CDR3 has 17 amino acids. Germline CDR1 reads LGHNA; CDR2 reads YNFKEQ. With 0 bases removed from V and 3 bases from J, the gap between germline ends came to 17 bases. The CDR3 nucleotides are TGTGCCAGCAGCCAAGATTGGGTCGGGGGAATTGACACTGAAGCTTTCTTT. Encoded protein: CASSQDWVGGIDTEAFF.

The rearrangement uses TRBV25-1 and TRBJ2-3; 8 positions match TRBD2. Trimming took 0 bases from V and 1 from J; bases not matched to a gene: 9. Germline CDR1 is MGHDK and CDR2 is SYGVNS. The CDR3 has 18 residues. In DNA form, the CDR3 reads TGTGCCAGCAGTGAATATAATAGCGGGGACCCTCGCACAGATACGCAGTATTTT. Its translation is CASSEYNSGDPRTDTQYF.

This clonotype was recorded a few times. The V call is TRBV7-9, the J call TRBJ2-7, with no clear D. CDR3 length equals 12 residues. Germline lookup yields CDR1 SEHNR and CDR2 FQNEAQ (reference sequence). Trimming took off 1 base at V and 5 bases at J, with 6 bases between the two ends. The CDR3 nucleotides read TGTGCCAGCAGCTTAGTAGCTAACGAGCAGTACTTC. Its translation: CASSLVANEQYF.

This clonotype was detected a few times. This rearrangement joins TRBV5-1 to TRBJ2-2; D is perhaps TRBD1 or TRBD2 (5 bases each). V lost 4 bases and J lost 4, with 14 bases in between. This CDR3 spans 15 amino acids. The germline V gene encodes CDR1 SGHRS and CDR2 YFSETQ. This CDR3 is CASSLPGARTGELFF. DNA for the CDR3: TGCGCCAGCAGCCTACCCGGGGCTCGCACCGGGGAGCTGTTTTTT.

CDR3 DNA sequence: TGTGCCAGCAGCTTAGGTGCAGGGGGCGCGTCCGGGGAGCTGTTTTTT. Translated, it gives CASSLGAGGASGELFF. The rearrangement joins TRBV7-2 to TRBJ2-2; 8 nucleotides align to TRBD1. Germline loops: CDR1 SGHTA, CDR2 FQGNSA. V shed 1 base and J 6 bases; nucleotides not matched to a gene: 7. This CDR3 has 16 residues.

Only a few counts were recorded for this clonotype. The chain combines TRBV4-1 with TRBJ2-7; D is unresolved. The CDR3 covers 14 residues. The V end was cut by 4 bases, the J end by 1 base, with 11 bases between. Germline V CDR1 and CDR2: MGHRA, YSYEKL. This CDR3 reads CASSPQTPSYEQYF. The CDR3 nucleotides read TGCGCCAGCAGCCCTCAAACACCATCCTACGAGCAGTACTTC.

The rearrangement links TRBV20-1 to TRBJ2-3, with 7 bases fitting TRBD2. J gave up 6 bases and V 5 bases, and 20 bases lay outside the gene matches. In germline, CDR1 is DFQATT, CDR2 SNEGSKA (reference sequence). The CDR3 is 17 amino acids. CDR3: CSAAIIRAGSSWDTQYF. The DNA for the CDR3 is TGCAGTGCTGCCATTATTCGAGCGGGATCCTCATGGGATACGCAGTATTTT.

In its sample, this clonotype was seen a few times. CDR3 region: CASSHRDGWDIQYF. In DNA form, the CDR3 reads TGTGCCAGCAGCCACCGGGACGGTTGGGACATTCAGTACTTC. The chain combines TRBV11-2 with TRBJ2-4; D is tentatively TRBD1 or TRBD2 (5 bases each). Germline V CDR1 and CDR2: SGHAT, FQNNGV. This CDR3 has 14 residues. The ends were cut back, 5 bases at V and 8 bases at J, with 16 bases in the middle.

This chain links TRBV6-5 with TRBJ1-4, with D possibly being TRBD1 (5 bases). V was trimmed by 0 bases and J by 7 bases, leaving 15 bases between them. Per the germline V gene, CDR1 is MNHEY and CDR2 is SVGAGI. CDR3 length: 16 residues. CDR3: CASSYSRPPRGEKLFF. The DNA of the CDR3 is TGTGCCAGCAGTTACTCGAGGCCACCGAGGGGTGAAAAACTGTTTTTT.

The chain recombines TRBV20-1 with TRBJ2-7; D is uncertain. The germline CDR1 and CDR2 sequences are DFQATT and SNEGSKA (reference sequence). The CDR3 covers 14 residues. V was trimmed by 0 bases and J by 6 bases, leaving 15 bases between them. The CDR3 region is CSARDRSDASEQYF. CDR3 nucleotides: TGCAGTGCTAGAGATCGATCGGACGCCTCCGAGCAGTACTTC.

This clonotype was counted only a few times. J is TRBJ2-5 and V is TRBV5-6, with D hard to call. Looked up from germline, CDR1 is SGHDT and CDR2 is YYEEEE. This CDR3 is 13 amino acids long. The V and J ends lost 7 bases and 3 bases respectively, with 13 bases between them. CDR3 residues: CASARSMEETQYF. CDR3 coding DNA: TGTGCCAGCGCAAGAAGTATGGAAGAGACCCAGTACTTC.

This clonotype appeared a few times. The chain employs TRBV7-9 and TRBJ2-1, with D possibly being TRBD2 (5 bases). The V gene's germline CDR1 is SEHNR and CDR2 FQNEAQ (reference sequence). The CDR3 is 13 amino acids. The V gene lost 5 bases and the J gene lost 7 bases, with 12 bases spanning the gap. The CDR3 here is CASSTGLLNEQFF. The CDR3 coding sequence is TGTGCCAGCAGCACCGGACTTCTGAATGAGCAGTTCTTC.